Listed below are T cell receptor beta chains from one sample, sequenced in a study of blood T cell repertoires in COVID-19. Using immunoSEQ multiplex PCR, the repertoire was profiled, and TCRdb retains in-frame clones only, with some absent. The sample holds 90,000 to 150,000 clones; approximately 90% are singletons and the top ten take 25% to 30%. The sample comprised peripheral blood. All receptors come from a man aged 70 or older with active or convalescent COVID-19. Both conserved end residues are trimmed from each CDR3. The D gene is left open where the match is weak.

TRBD1 TRBJ2-7 TRBV19 ASSETTGSSYEQY
. TRBJ1-5 TRBV19 ASTEPALGNQPQH
TRBD1 TRBJ1-1 TRBV27 ASKDGRGTEAF
TRBD2 TRBJ2-3 TRBV28 AVAGVPDTQY
. TRBJ2-1 TRBV4-2 ASSQDLPGALGNEQF
. TRBJ2-7 TRBV5-6 ASSGGAVRSYEQY
. TRBJ1-2 TRBV6-5 ASRRGGYYGYT
TRBD1 TRBJ1-5 TRBV10-3 AISGSRQGSRDNQPQH
TRBD2 TRBJ2-3 TRBV29-1 SVPSGGNTDTQY
. TRBJ2-6 TRBV29-1 SVDVGKASGANVLT
. TRBJ1-1 TRBV11-2 ASSDNLGILNTEAF
TRBD2 TRBJ2-1 TRBV7-9 ASSSAGLLYNEQF
TRBD1 TRBJ2-7 TRBV27 ASSSTGGPYEQY
TRBD2 TRBJ2-3 TRBV6-1 ASSALAGAGTDTQY
. TRBJ1-2 TRBV27 ASSPGTDGSNYGYT
. TRBJ2-7 TRBV5-4 ASSLGGADEQY
TRBD2 TRBJ2-3 TRBV27 ASRPTSGSGGTQY
TRBD1 TRBJ1-4 TRBV7-2 ASSLDRGTNEKLF
. TRBJ2-1 TRBV7-3 ASSLNAASPEQF
TRBD1 TRBJ1-5 TRBV18 ASSPQGAMYSNQPQH
. TRBJ1-4 TRBV15 ATSRDPEVEKLF
TRBD1 TRBJ2-2 TRBV19 AARTGSNTGELF
. TRBJ1-5 TRBV28 ATHFRYSNQPQH
TRBD1 TRBJ1-5 TRBV19 ASSIGTGGLQPQH
. TRBJ2-4 TRBV6-1 ASSEEVGVQNIQY
TRBD1 TRBJ2-3 TRBV30 AWSVQGEGDTQY
TRBD2 TRBJ2-1 TRBV27 ASSFQREGGEQF
. TRBJ1-4 TRBV28 ASSLALRGGGDEKLF
TRBD2 TRBJ2-1 TRBV18 ASSPPGGSGRYNEQF
TRBD1 TRBJ1-2 TRBV28 ASSLRTGGTYGYT
. TRBJ2-7 TRBV28 ASSSPPYEQY
. TRBJ1-4 TRBV6-5 ASSSSLGGKLF
. TRBJ1-4 TRBV28 ASSRGAVQEKLF
TRBD1 TRBJ2-7 TRBV7-9 ASSSRPGQGSYEQY
. TRBJ1-2 TRBV14 ASSRKQGGFGYT